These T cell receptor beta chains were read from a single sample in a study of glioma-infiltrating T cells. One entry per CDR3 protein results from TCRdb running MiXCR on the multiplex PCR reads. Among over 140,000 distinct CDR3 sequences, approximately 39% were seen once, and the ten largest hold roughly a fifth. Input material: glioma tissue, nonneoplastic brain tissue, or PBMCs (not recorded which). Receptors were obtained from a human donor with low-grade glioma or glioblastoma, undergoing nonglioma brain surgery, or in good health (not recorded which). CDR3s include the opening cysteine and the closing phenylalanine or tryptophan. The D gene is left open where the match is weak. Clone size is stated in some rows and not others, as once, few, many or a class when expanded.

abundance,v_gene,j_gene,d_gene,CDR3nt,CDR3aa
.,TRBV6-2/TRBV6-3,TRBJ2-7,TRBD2,TGTGCCTGCCGGACTAGCGGGCTATACGAGCAGTACTTC,CACRTSGLYEQYF
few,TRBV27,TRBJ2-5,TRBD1,TGTGCCAGCCACCCCGGGACAGGGGTAAAGACCCAGTACTTC,CASHPGTGVKTQYF
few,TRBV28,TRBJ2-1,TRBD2,TGTGCCAGCAACGTGGCGGGAGGTCGGAATGAGCAGTTCTTC,CASNVAGGRNEQFF
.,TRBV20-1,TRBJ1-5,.,TGCAGTGCTAGAGATATCCAGGGAGGAGGACAACCCCAGCATTTT,CSARDIQGGGQPQHF
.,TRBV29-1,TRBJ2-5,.,TGCAGCGTTGAAGACGGGAGTGGGACCCAGTACTTC,CSVEDGSGTQYF
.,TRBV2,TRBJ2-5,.,TGTGCCAGCGCCAATGTGGGACAAGAGACCCAGTACTTC,CASANVGQETQYF
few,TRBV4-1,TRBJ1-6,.,TGCGCCAGCAGCCAAGATTGGGGGAGTTCACCCCTCCACTTT,CASSQDWGSSPLHF
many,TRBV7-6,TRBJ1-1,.,TGTGCCAGCAGCCAGACAGGGAACACTGAAGCTTTCTTT,CASSQTGNTEAFF
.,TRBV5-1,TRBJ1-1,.,TGCGCCAGCAGCGGGGGACTTCTGAACACTGAAGCTTTCTTT,CASSGGLLNTEAFF
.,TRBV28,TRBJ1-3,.,TGTGCCAGCAGTCCCCCGGGCGGAAGGGGAAACACCATATATTTT,CASSPPGGRGNTIYF
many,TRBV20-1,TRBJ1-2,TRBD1,TGCAGTGCTCGAACCGGGACAGGGGCCCTTGGCGGCTACACCTTC,CSARTGTGALGGYTF
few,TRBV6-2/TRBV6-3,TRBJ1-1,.,TGTGCCAGCACGACGAACACTGAAGCTTTCTTT,CASTTNTEAFF
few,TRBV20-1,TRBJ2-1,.,TGCAGTGCTTACGGGGGGCTCAACAATGAGCAGTTCTTC,CSAYGGLNNEQFF
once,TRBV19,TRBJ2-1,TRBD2,TGTGCCAGTAGGCAAGCGGGGGGATACAATGAGCAGTTCTTC,CASRQAGGYNEQFF
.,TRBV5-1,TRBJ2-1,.,TGCGCCAGCAGGTTTAGACTAGTCAAAGAGCAGTTCTTC,CASRFRLVKEQFF
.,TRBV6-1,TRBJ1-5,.,TGTGCCAGCAGCCAGGACAGCCCGAATAATCAGCCCCAGCATTTT,CASSQDSPNNQPQHF
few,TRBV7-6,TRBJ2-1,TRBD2,TGTGCCAGCAGCTCCAGGACTAGCGGGAGTAGTGAGCAGTTCTTC,CASSSRTSGSSEQFF
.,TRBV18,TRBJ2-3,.,TGTGCCAGCTCACAGGGTATAGTCCAAGATACGCAGTATTTT,CASSQGIVQDTQYF
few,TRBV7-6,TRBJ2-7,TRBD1,TGTGCCAGCAGCTTTTCAGCCGGGACAGGGGCCTACGAGCAGTACTTC,CASSFSAGTGAYEQYF
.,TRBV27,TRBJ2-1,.,TGTGCCAGCTCACCGGCCGGGAATGAGCAGTTCTTC,CASSPAGNEQFF
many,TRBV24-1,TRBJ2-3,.,TGTGCCACCAGTGACGTTGAGGCGGATACGCAGTATTTT,CATSDVEADTQYF
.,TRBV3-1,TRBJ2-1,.,TGTGCCAGCAGCCAAGAAGGGGGAATGTACAATGAGCAGTTCTTC,CASSQEGGMYNEQFF
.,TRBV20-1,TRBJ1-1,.,TGCAGTGTGGGACGGCTGAACACTGAAGCTTTCTTT,CSVGRLNTEAFF
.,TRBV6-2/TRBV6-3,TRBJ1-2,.,TGTGCCAGCAGTTACTCATTTGACGGTTATGGCTACACCTTC,CASSYSFDGYGYTF
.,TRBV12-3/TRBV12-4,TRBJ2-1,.,TGTGCCAGCAGTTTTACTCACTCCTACAATGAGCAGTTCTTC,CASSFTHSYNEQFF
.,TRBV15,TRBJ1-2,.,TGTGCCACCAGCAGAACTCGTGGAGGGGACCCCTATGGCTACACCTTC,CATSRTRGGDPYGYTF
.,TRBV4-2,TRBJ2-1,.,TGTGCCAGCAGCCAAGATTGGGCCGTATACAATGAGCAGTTCTTC,CASSQDWAVYNEQFF
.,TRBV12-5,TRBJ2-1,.,TGTGCTAGTGGTTTCGTGCGGAGGGCCGATAACAATGAGCAGTTCTTC,CASGFVRRADNNEQFF
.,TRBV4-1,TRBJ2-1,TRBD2,TGCGCCAGCAGCCTCTCAGGACTAGCGGGAGGAACTGTAAATGAGCAGTTCTTC,CASSLSGLAGGTVNEQFF
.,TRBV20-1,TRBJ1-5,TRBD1,TGCAGTGTGTGGGACAGGGAAGGTCAGCCCCAGCATTTT,CSVWDREGQPQHF
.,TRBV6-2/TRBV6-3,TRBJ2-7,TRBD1,TGTGCCAGCAGTCGAGGACAGGGGAGAACCTACGAGCAGTACTTC,CASSRGQGRTYEQYF
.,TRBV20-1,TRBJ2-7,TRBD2,TGCAGTGCCCGGGGGACGGGGGGGGAGCAGTACTTC,CSARGTGGEQYF
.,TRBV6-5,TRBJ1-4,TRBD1,TGTGCCAGCAGTTCACCGACAGGGGAAGGTGAAAAACTGTTTTTT,CASSSPTGEGEKLFF
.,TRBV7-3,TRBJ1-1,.,TGTGCCAGCAGCTCGGACGGAGAGAACACTGAAGCTTTCTTT,CASSSDGENTEAFF
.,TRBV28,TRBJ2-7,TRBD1,TGTGCCAGCAGTACCTCCGGGACAGGGTTGAACGAGCAGTACTTC,CASSTSGTGLNEQYF
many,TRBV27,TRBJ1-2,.,TGTGCCAGCAGTTTATCGGGCCAGAGAAGTGGCTACACCTTC,CASSLSGQRSGYTF
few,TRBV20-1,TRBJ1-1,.,TGCAGTGCTAGAGATTGGGCTTTGAACACTGAAGCTTTCTTT,CSARDWALNTEAFF
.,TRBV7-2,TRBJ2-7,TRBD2,TGTGCCAGCAGCTTAACTAGCGTTAGCTCCTACGAGCAGTACTTC,CASSLTSVSSYEQYF
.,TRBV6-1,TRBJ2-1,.,TGTGCCAGCAGTGATGGGGTCGCAGTCATGCATGAGCAGTTCTTC,CASSDGVAVMHEQFF
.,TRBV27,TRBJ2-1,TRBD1,TGTGCCAGCAGCTTTAGTACAGGGGGCTCCTACAATGAGCAGTTCTTC,CASSFSTGGSYNEQFF
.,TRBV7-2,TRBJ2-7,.,TGTGCCAGCAGCTTAAACTCGGGAGTCTACGAGCAGTACTTC,CASSLNSGVYEQYF
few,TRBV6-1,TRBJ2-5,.,TGTGCCAGCAGTCGACAAGGGACCCAAGAGACCCAGTACTTC,CASSRQGTQETQYF
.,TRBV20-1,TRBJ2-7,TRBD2,TGCAGTACTAGAGATTTACTAGCGGGGGGGGGGTACGAGCAGTACTTC,CSTRDLLAGGGYEQYF
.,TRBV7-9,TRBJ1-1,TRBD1,TGTGCCAGCAGCCGGTACAGGGGGCGTGACACTGAAGCTTTCTTT,CASSRYRGRDTEAFF